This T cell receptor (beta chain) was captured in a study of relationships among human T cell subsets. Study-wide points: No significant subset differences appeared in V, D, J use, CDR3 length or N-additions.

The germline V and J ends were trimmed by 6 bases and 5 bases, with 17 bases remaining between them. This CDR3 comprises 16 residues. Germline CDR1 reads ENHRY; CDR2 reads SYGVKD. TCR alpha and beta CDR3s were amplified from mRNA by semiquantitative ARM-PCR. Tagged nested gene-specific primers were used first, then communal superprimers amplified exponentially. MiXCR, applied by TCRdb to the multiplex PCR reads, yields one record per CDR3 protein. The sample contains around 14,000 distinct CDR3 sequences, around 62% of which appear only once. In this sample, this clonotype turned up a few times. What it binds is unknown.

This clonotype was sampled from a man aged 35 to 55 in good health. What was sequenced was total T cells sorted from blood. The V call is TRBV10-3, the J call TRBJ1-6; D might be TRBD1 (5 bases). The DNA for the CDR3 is TGTGCCATCAGGCCTGCGGGGCCGGGGCATAATTCACCCCTCCACTTT. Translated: CAIRPAGPGHNSPLHF.